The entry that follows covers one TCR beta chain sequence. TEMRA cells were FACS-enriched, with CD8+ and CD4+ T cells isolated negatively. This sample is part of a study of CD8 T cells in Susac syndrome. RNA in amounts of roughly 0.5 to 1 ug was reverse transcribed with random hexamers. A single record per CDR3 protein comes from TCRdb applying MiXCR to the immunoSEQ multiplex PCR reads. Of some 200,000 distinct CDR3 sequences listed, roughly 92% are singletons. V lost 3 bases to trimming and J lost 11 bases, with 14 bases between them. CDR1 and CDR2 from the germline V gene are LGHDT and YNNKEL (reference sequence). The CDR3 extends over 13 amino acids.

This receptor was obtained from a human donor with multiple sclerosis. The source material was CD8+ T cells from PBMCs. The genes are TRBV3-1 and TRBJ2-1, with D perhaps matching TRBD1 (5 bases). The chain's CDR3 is CASSQAGWTKQFF. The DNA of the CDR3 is TGTGCCAGCAGCCAGGCCGGGTGGACAAAGCAGTTCTTC.